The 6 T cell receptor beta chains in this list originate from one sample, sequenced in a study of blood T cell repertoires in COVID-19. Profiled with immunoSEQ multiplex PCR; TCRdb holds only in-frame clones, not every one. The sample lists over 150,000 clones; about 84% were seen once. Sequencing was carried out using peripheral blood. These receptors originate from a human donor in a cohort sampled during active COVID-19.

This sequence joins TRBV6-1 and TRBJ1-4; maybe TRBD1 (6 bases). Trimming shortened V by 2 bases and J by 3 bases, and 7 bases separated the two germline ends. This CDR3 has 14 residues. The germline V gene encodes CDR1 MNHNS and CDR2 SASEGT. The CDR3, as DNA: TGTGCCAGCAGTGAACAGGGGTCTAATGAAAAACTGTTTTTT. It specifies CASSEQGSNEKLFF.

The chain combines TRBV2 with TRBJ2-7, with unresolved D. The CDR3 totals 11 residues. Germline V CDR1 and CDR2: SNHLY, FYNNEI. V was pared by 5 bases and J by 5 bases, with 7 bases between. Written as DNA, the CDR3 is TGTGCCAGCAGTAGGAGTGACGAGCAGTACTTC. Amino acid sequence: CASSRSDEQYF.

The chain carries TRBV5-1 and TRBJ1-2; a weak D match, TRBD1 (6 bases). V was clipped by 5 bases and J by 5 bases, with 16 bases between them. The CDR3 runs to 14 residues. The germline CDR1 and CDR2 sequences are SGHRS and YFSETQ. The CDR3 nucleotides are TGCGCCAGCAGTCTATCGCAGGGGAGTTATGGCTACACCTTC. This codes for CASSLSQGSYGYTF.

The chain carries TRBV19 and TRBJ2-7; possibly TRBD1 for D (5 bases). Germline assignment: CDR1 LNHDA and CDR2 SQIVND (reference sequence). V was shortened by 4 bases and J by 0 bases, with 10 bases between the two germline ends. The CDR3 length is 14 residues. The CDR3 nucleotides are TGTGCCAGTAGTACGTTCGACAGCTCCTACGAGCAGTACTTC. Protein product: CASSTFDSSYEQYF.

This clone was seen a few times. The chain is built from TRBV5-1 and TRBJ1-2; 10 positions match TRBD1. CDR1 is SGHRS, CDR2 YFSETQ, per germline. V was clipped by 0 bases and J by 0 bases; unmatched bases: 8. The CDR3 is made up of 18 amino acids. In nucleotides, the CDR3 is TGCGCCAGCAGCTTGGCCCTGACAGGGGGCGCACCTAACTATGGCTACACCTTC. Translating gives CASSLALTGGAPNYGYTF.

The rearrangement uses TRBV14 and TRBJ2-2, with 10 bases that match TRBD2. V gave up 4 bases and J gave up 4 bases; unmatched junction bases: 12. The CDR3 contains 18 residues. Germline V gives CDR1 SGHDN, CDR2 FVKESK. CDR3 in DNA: TGTGCCAGCAGCCCCCGCCCGGGACTAGCGACTTTCACCGGGGAGCTGTTTTTT. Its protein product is CASSPRPGLATFTGELFF.